This T cell receptor (beta chain) was sequenced for a study of CD8+ T cells in alopecia areata. Across the study: The protocol delivered tofacitinib for 6 to 18 months, then withdrew it for 6 months.

Points on this clone: Its antigen is not identified.

Alopecia areata patients gave lesional scalp punch biopsies and peripheral blood samples. Cell sorting on a FACSAria was used to separate CD4+ and CD8+ T cells from the PBMCs. The germline V gene has CDR1 WNHNN and CDR2 SYGVQD (reference sequence). The CDR3 sequence is 12 residues long. The authors extracted RNA and reverse transcribed it into cDNA as the sequencing template. Clones were read by immunoSEQ multiplex PCR, and TCRdb kept only the in-frame ones, dropping some. Of over 200,000 clones in the sample, 50% to 60% are singletons; the top ten hold less than 0.6%. Study results and limitations: Lesional scalp, especially alopecia totalis/universalis, showed higher clonality than normal scalp.

The sequences come from CD4+ T cells sorted from blood, collected at week 0. The chain couples TRBV10-1 to TRBJ1-5; 7 bases line up with TRBD1. This receptor was taken from a human donor with alopecia areata. CDR3 in amino acids: CATGQGNQPQHF. CDR3 sequence (DNA): TGCGCTACCGGACAGGGCAATCAGCCCCAGCATTTT.